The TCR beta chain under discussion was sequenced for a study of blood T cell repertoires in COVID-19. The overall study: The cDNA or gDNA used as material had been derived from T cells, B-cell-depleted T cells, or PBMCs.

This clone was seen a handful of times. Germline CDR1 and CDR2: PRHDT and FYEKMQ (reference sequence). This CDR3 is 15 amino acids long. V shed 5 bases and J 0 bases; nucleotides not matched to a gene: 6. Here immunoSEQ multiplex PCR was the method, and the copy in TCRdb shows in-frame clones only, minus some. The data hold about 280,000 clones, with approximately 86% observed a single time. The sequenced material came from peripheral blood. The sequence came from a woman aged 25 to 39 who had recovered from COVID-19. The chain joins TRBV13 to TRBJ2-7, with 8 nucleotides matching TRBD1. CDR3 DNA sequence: TGTGCCAGCAGCCCTCGACAGGGGATCTCCTACGAGCAGTACTTC. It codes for CASSPRQGISYEQYF.